Below, 21 T cell receptor beta chains from the same sample are listed, as sequenced in a study of blood T cell repertoires in COVID-19 (dated by TCRdb to 2020 to 2021). The library relied on the immunoSEQ multiplex PCR assay. In its TCRdb copy, this immuneACCESS table keeps in-frame sequences only and misses some clones. Where compared with another copy, unresolved V genes explain less than half of these, and the others have no known cause. Here the sample has about 240,000 clones; around 90% occur a single time. The ten largest clones take up under 9% of the sample. Material for sequencing was peripheral blood. The source of these receptors is a woman in her sixties or seventies with active or convalescent COVID-19.

The V call is TRBV18, the J call TRBJ1-1; TRBD1 matches 8 bases. The length of the CDR3 is 16 residues. With 2 bases clipped from V and 3 bases from J, the junction kept 8 bases outside the gene matches. CDR1 is KGHSH and CDR2 is LQKENI in the germline V gene. The CDR3, as DNA: TGTGCCAGCTCACCAAATACAGGGGGGTGGGACACTGAAGCTTTCTTT. Translating it yields CASSPNTGGWDTEAFF.

The genes are TRBV6-2 or TRBV6-3 and TRBJ1-2; 10 bases are a match to TRBD1. The CDR3 length is 15 residues. CDR1 MNHEY and CDR2 SVGEGT come from the germline V gene. The trim removed 6 bases at V and 8 bases at J, leaving 12 bases unmatched. CDR3 in amino acids: CASSPGTGVSRGYTF. The CDR3 nucleotides are TGTGCCAGCAGCCCCGGGACAGGGGTATCTCGAGGCTACACCTTC.

The chain carries TRBV27 and TRBJ2-7; 8 bases fit TRBD2. This CDR3 has 14 residues. With V trimmed by 4 bases and J by 7 bases, 9 bases remained unmatched. Germline V gene sequence: CDR1 MNHEY, CDR2 SMNVEV (reference sequence). The CDR3 here is CASSSRGEKGEQYF. CDR3 in DNA: TGTGCCAGCAGTTCGCGGGGGGAAAAGGGGGAGCAGTACTTC.

The chain combines TRBV18 with TRBJ1-1; D is unresolved. Per germline, CDR1 KGHSH and CDR2 LQKENI. CDR3 size: 14 residues. V lost 4 bases and J lost 1, with 10 bases in between. The CDR3 DNA is TGTGCCAGCTCACAGATCGGGGAGAACACTGAAGCTTTCTTT. Protein: CASSQIGENTEAFF.

This rearrangement joins TRBV7-9 to TRBJ1-1; a weak D match, TRBD1 (6 bases). The V end lost 4 bases, the J end lost 5 bases, and 17 bases lay between the germline ends. The CDR3 runs 15 residues. CDR1 is SEHNR, CDR2 FQNEAQ, per germline (reference sequence). This chain's CDR3 is CASSSGQQSPTEAFF. In DNA form, the CDR3 reads TGTGCCAGCAGCTCCGGACAGCAAAGCCCTACTGAAGCTTTCTTT.

The J gene is TRBJ1-1, the V gene TRBV27, with 12 bases fitting TRBD1. V shed 7 bases and J 5 bases; nucleotides not matched to a gene: 23. The CDR3 covers 20 residues. Germline V CDR1 and CDR2: MNHEY, SMNVEV (reference sequence). This CDR3 reads CASTHLGFNRPGQGATEAFF. CDR3 bases: TGTGCCAGCACCCACCTGGGGTTTAACAGACCGGGACAGGGGGCAACTGAAGCTTTCTTT.

This clone was detected a few times. The chain combines TRBV4-3 with TRBJ1-6, with unresolved D. V was trimmed by 1 base and J by 8 bases, leaving 9 bases between them. This CDR3 region has 14 residues. CDR1 is LGHNA, CDR2 YSLEER, per germline. CDR3 DNA sequence: TGCGCCAGCAGCCAAGTGGCCGATCATTCACCCCTCCACTTT. This translates into CASSQVADHSPLHF.

Regarding this clone: One junction end does not reproduce the germline sequence, and a read error may be involved. This chain uses TRBV11-2 with TRBJ1-2; TRBD1 aligns across 9 bases. Germline assignment: CDR1 SGHAT and CDR2 FQNNGV. The length of the CDR3 is 15 residues. CDR3 sequence: CASSLEPGQGYGYTF. The DNA for the CDR3 is TGTGCCAGCAGCCTAGAACCGGGACAGGGCTATGGCTACACCTTC.

The chain links TRBV5-5 to TRBJ2-7; 12 nucleotides line up with TRBD1. CDR1 SGHKS and CDR2 YYEKEE come from the germline V gene (reference sequence). V trimming: 3 bases; J trimming: 6 bases; junction bases outside the gene matches: 4. The CDR3 runs 14 residues. The CDR3 region is CASSWGTGGVEQYF. As DNA, the CDR3 is TGTGCCAGCAGCTGGGGGACAGGGGGCGTCGAGCAGTACTTC.

V gene TRBV7-9 combines with J gene TRBJ2-2; possibly TRBD1 for D (6 bases). There are 14 residues in the CDR3. V lost 5 bases and J lost 6, with 13 bases in between. CDR1 is SEHNR and CDR2 is FQNEAQ in the germline V gene (reference sequence). Here the CDR3 DNA reads TGTGCCAGCAGCACCCGACAGGTTCCCGGGGAGCTGTTTTTT. Residues: CASSTRQVPGELFF.

The chain recombines TRBV19 with TRBJ2-5; D is possibly TRBD1 (5 bases). The CDR3 runs 13 residues. Trimming pared 0 bases from V and 5 bases from J, leaving 7 bases between. CDR1 is LNHDA and CDR2 is SQIVND in the germline V gene (reference sequence). The CDR3 region has the DNA TGTGCCAGTAGTATAGAGACAGTGGAGACCCAGTACTTC. Its protein is CASSIETVETQYF.

The rearrangement uses TRBV14 and TRBJ2-5, with a tentative D call TRBD1 (5 bases). Trimming cost V 3 bases and J 1 base, with 9 bases left between them. The CDR3 runs 14 residues. Germline V gives CDR1 SGHDN, CDR2 FVKESK. CDR3 residues: CASSHWQGQETQYF. Here the CDR3 DNA reads TGTGCCAGCAGCCATTGGCAGGGCCAAGAGACCCAGTACTTC.

The CDR3 loop reads CASSRGQGDEKLFF. DNA for the CDR3: TGTGCCAGCAGCCGCGGACAGGGAGATGAAAAACTGTTTTTT. This chain uses TRBV14 with TRBJ1-4; TRBD1 agrees at 8 bases. The ends lost 4 bases at V and 6 bases at J; junction bases unmatched: 4. CDR3 length: 14 amino acids. Germline V lookup: CDR1 SGHDN, CDR2 FVKESK.

The sample holds one count of this clone. The chain employs TRBV10-2 and TRBJ1-2, with TRBD1 matching over 9 bases. CDR1 is WSHSY and CDR2 is SAAADI in the germline V gene. V shed 6 bases and J 6 bases; nucleotides not matched to a gene: 5. CDR3 length: 13 amino acids. DNA of the CDR3: TGCGCCAGCAGCCCGGGACAGGGTCATGGCTACACCTTC. It specifies CASSPGQGHGYTF.

The chain has TRBV28 and TRBJ2-2; D is possibly TRBD2 (6 bases). This CDR3 is 11 amino acids long. Per the germline V gene, CDR1 is MDHEN and CDR2 is SYDVKM. V lost 8 bases to trimming and J lost 5 bases, with 6 bases between them. This CDR3 is CASAGTGELFF. CDR3 sequence (DNA): TGTGCCAGCGCGGGGACCGGGGAGCTGTTTTTT.

This chain joins TRBV19 and TRBJ1-6; tentatively, D is TRBD1 (5 bases). Trimming took 4 bases from V and 7 from J, leaving 17 bases between them. The germline V gene encodes CDR1 LNHDA and CDR2 SQIVND (reference sequence). This CDR3 has 16 amino acids. The CDR3 loop is CASSSWGRGGNSPLHF. CDR3 bases: TGTGCCAGTAGTAGCTGGGGACGGGGGGGAAATTCACCCCTCCACTTT.

This chain links TRBV18 with TRBJ1-2; TRBD1 aligns across 9 bases. CDR1 and CDR2 from the germline V gene are KGHSH and LQKENI. This CDR3 has 14 residues. V was pared by 4 bases and J by 4 bases, with 4 bases of the junction left unmatched. CDR3: CASSRDRVAYGYTF. The CDR3 bases are TGTGCCAGCTCACGGGACAGGGTGGCCTATGGCTACACCTTC.

This chain connects TRBV11-2 to TRBJ1-5; the D is unclear. V was trimmed by 2 bases and J by 0 bases, leaving 8 bases between them. Per the germline V gene, CDR1 is SGHAT and CDR2 is FQNNGV. This CDR3 spans 15 amino acids. CDR3 bases: TGTGCCAGCAGCTTAAACTATCTTAGCAATCAGCCCCAGCATTTT. As protein: CASSLNYLSNQPQHF.

The chain links TRBV6-1 to TRBJ1-3; no clear D gene. Trimming took off 0 bases at V and 0 bases at J, with 9 bases between the two ends. Germline V gene sequence: CDR1 MNHNS, CDR2 SASEGT. The CDR3 runs to 16 residues. The CDR3 spells CASSEAYDISGNTIYF. The CDR3 region has the DNA TGTGCCAGCAGTGAAGCCTACGATATCTCTGGAAACACCATATATTTT.

The chain recombines TRBV7-2 with TRBJ1-2, with D perhaps matching TRBD1 (6 bases). CDR1 SGHTA and CDR2 FQGNSA come from the germline V gene. This CDR3 spans 12 amino acids. The V end was cut by 4 bases, the J end by 6 bases, with 9 bases between. Here the CDR3 DNA reads TGTGCCAGCAGCTCTGGACAGCATGGCTACACCTTC. Translation: CASSSGQHGYTF. Combining the CDR3 with reference TRBV7-2 and TRBJ1-2 gives the whole variable domain GAGVSQSPSNKVTEKGKDVELRCDPISGHTALYWYRQSLGQGLEFLIYFQGNSAPDKSGLPSDRFSAERTGGSVSTLTIQRTQQEDSAVYLCASSSGQHGYTFGSGTRLTVV.

The chain has TRBV10-3 and TRBJ1-5; possibly TRBD1 for D (5 bases). Per the germline V gene, CDR1 is ENHRY and CDR2 is SYGVKD. The CDR3 runs to 18 residues. The V end was cut by 5 bases, the J end by 1 base, with 21 bases between. Here the CDR3 DNA reads TGTGCCATCAGTACTGCACCTACAGGCCTAACGAGCAATCAGCCCCAGCATTTT. Amino acid sequence: CAISTAPTGLTSNQPQHF.